This TCR beta chain is drawn from a study of blood T cell repertoires in COVID-19. On the study more broadly: Sources were T cells, B-cell-depleted T cells, or PBMCs; the material itself was cDNA or gDNA.

Germline loops: CDR1 LGHDT, CDR2 YNNKEL (reference sequence). This CDR3 is 17 amino acids long. Trimming cost V 1 base and J 0 bases, with 13 bases left between them. Assay: immunoSEQ multiplex PCR; the TCRdb copy retains only in-frame clones and omits some. Of about 210,000 clones detected, about 81% appear once; the ten largest clones hold approximately 5.6%. In Seattle, patients joined the study during active infection and were tracked longitudinally. The rearrangement links TRBV3-1 (or the pseudogene TRBV3-2) to TRBJ1-3; D is perhaps TRBD1 (5 bases). The receptor was derived from a woman in her sixties or seventies with COVID-19, enrolled during active disease. Sequencing was performed on peripheral blood. The CDR3 DNA reads as TGTGCCAGCAGCCAAGTAGCGGGGCGGAACTCTGGAAACACCATATATTTT. Translation gives CASSQVAGRNSGNTIYF.